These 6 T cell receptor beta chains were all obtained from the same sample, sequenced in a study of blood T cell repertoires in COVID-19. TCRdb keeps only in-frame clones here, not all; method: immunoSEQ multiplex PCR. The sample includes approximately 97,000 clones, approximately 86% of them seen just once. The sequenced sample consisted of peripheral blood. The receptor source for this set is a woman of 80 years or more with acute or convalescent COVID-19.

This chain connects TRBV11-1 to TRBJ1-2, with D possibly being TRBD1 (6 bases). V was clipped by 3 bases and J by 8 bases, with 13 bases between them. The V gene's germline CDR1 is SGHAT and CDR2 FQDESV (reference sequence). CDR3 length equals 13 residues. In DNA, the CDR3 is TGTGCCAGCAGCTTGTCAGGGGTAAACGGCTACACCTTC. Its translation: CASSLSGVNGYTF.

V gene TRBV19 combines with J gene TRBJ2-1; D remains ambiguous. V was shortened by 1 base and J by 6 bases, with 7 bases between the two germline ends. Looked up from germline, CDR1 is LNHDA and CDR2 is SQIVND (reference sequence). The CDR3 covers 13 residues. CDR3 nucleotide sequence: TGTGCCAGTAGTATAGGTGGCGGCAATGAGCAGTTCTTC. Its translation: CASSIGGGNEQFF.

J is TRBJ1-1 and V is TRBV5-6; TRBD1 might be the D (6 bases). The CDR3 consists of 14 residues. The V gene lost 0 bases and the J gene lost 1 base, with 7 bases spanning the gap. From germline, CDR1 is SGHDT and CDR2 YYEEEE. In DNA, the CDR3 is TGTGCCAGCAGCTTGGAGGGGGAGAACACTGAAGCTTTCTTT. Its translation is CASSLEGENTEAFF. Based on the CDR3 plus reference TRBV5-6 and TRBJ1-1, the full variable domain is DAGVTQSPTHLIKTRGQQVTLRCSPKSGHDTVSWYQQALGQGPQFIFQYYEEEERQRGNFPDRFSGHQFPNYSSELNVNALLLGDSALYLCASSLEGENTEAFFGQGTRLTVV.

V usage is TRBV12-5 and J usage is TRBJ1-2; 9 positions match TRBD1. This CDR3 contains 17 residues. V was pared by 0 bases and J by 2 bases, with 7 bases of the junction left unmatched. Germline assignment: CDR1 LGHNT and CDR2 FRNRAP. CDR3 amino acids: CASGLVLPGTGNYGYTF. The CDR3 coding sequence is TGTGCTAGTGGTTTGGTCCTCCCCGGGACAGGGAACTATGGCTACACCTTC.

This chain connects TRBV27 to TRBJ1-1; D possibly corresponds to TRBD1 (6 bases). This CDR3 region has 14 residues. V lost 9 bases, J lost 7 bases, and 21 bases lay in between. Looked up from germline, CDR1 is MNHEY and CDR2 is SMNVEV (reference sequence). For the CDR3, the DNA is TGTGCCAGTTTGGGGCAGGGGCGACGGGGTGAAGCTTTCTTT. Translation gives CASLGQGRRGEAFF.

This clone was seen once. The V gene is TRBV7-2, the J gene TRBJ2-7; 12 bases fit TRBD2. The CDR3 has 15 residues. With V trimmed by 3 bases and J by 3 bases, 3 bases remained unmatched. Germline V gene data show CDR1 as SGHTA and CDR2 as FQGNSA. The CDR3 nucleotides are TGTGCCAGCAGCTTGACTAGCGGGGGTCTCTACGAGCAGTACTTC. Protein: CASSLTSGGLYEQYF.